This T cell receptor beta chain emerged from a study of shared clonotypes between healthy human individuals. CD8 cells regarded as naive lacked CD45RO, were positively chosen for CCR7, and omitted terminally differentiated effector memory CD45RA+ cells. General study points: Incompleteness in sorted-subset sequencing, despite large depth, was shown by rarefaction.

Concerning this clone: Its cognate antigen is unknown.

Sequencing was performed with immunoSEQ multiplex PCR; in TCRdb, only in-frame clones are kept and a portion is missing. This sample has some 740,000 clones, with 90% to 95% found just once. The V gene's germline CDR1 is MNHEY and CDR2 SMNVEV (reference sequence). V dropped 3 bases and J dropped 5 bases, with 11 bases sitting between them. CDR3 length: 14 amino acids. The clonotype comes from a man between 25 and 39 years old in good health. The chain combines TRBV27 with TRBJ2-1; either TRBD1 or TRBD2 may supply D (5 bases each). Sequenced input: naive CD8+ T cells sorted from blood. The CDR3 protein is CASSLWDGNNEQFF. CDR3 DNA: TGTGCCAGCAGTTTGTGGGACGGGAACAATGAGCAGTTCTTC.